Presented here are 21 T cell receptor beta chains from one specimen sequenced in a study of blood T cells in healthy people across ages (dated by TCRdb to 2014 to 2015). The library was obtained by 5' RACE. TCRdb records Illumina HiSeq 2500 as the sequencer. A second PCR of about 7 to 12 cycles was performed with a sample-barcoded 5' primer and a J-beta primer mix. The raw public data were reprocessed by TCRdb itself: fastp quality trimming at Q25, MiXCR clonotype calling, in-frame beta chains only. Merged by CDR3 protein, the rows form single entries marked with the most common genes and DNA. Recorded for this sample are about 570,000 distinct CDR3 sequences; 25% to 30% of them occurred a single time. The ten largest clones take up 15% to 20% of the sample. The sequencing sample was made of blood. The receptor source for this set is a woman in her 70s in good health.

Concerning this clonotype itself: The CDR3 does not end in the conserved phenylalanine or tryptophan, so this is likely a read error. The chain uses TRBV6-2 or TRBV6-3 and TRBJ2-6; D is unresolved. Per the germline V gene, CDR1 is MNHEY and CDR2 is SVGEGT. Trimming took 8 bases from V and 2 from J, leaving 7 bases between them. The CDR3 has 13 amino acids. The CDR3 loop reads CASEKPGANVLTL. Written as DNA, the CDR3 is TGTGCCAGCGAGAAACCTGGGGCCAACGTCCTGACTCTC.

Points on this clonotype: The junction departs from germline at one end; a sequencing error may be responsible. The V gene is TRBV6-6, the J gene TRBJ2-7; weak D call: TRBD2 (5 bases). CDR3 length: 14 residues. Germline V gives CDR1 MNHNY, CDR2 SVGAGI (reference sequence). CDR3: CASTYTGVAYEQYF. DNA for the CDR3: TGTGCCAGCACTTACACCGGGGTTGCCTACGAGCAGTACTTC.

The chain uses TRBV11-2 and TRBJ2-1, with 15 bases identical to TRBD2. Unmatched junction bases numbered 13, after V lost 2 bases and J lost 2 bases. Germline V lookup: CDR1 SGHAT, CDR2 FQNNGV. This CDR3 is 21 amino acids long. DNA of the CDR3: TGTGCCAGCAGCTTAAGTCCGGGTGGACTAGCGGGGGGGCCGGCCTACAATGAGCAGTTCTTC. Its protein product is CASSLSPGGLAGGPAYNEQFF.

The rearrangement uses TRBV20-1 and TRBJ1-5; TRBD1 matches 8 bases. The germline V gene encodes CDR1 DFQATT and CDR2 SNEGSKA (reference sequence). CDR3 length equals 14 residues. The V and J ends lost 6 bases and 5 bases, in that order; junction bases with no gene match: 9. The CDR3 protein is CSAPSGQGDQPQHF. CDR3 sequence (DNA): TGCAGTGCCCCTAGCGGACAGGGCGATCAGCCCCAGCATTTT.

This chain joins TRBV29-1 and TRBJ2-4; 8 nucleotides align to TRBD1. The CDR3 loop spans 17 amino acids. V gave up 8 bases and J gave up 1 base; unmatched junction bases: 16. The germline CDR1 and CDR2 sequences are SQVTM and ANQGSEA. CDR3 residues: CSPGGREPLGAKNIQYF. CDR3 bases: TGCAGCCCAGGGGGCAGGGAGCCTCTTGGGGCCAAAAACATTCAGTACTTC.

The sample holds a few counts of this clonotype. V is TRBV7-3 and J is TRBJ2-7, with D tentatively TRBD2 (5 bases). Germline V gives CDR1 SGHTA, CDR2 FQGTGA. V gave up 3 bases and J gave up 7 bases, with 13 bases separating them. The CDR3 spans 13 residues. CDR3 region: CASSFEPTGEQYF. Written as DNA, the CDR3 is TGTGCCAGCAGCTTTGAACCTACGGGGGAGCAGTACTTC. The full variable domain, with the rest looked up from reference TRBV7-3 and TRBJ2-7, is GAGVSQTPSNKVTEKGKYVELRCDPISGHTALYWYRQSLGQGPEFLIYFQGTGAADDSGLPNDRFFAVRPEGSVSTLKIQRTERGDSAVYLCASSFEPTGEQYFGPGTRLTVT.

CDR3 coding DNA: TGCGCCAGCAGGAGGGACGCCACTGAAGCTTTCTTT. This sequence encodes CASRRDATEAFF. The genes are TRBV5-1 and TRBJ1-1; weak D call: TRBD1 (5 bases). The CDR3 is made up of 12 amino acids. Germline values: CDR1 SGHRS, CDR2 YFSETQ. The V end lost 5 bases, the J end lost 4 bases, and 9 bases lay between the germline ends.

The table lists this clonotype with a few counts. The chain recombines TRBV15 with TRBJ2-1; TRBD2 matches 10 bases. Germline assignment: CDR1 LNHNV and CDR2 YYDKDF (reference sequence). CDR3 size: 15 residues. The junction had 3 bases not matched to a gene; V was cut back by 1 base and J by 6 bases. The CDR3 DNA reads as TGTGCCACCAGCAGAGGCACTAGCGGGGCCAATGAGCAGTTCTTC. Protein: CATSRGTSGANEQFF.

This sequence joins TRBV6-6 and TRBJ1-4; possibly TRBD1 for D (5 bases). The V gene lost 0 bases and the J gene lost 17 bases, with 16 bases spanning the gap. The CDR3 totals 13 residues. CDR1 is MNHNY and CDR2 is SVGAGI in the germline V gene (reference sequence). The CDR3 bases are TGTGCCAGCAGTTACTCCACGGGCAGGGACTACTTTTTT. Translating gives CASSYSTGRDYFF.

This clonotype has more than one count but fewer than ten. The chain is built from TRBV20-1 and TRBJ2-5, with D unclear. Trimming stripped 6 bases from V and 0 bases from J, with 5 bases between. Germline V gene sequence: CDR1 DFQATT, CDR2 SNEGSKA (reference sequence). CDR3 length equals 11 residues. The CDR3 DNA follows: TGCAGTGCAATGAACCAAGAGACCCAGTACTTC. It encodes CSAMNQETQYF.

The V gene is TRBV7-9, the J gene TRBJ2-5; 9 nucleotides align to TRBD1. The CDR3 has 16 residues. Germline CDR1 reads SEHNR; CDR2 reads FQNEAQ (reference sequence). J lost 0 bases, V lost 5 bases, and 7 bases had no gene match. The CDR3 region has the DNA TGTGCCAGCAGCCAGGACAGGGGACGGCACCAAGAGACCCAGTACTTC. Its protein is CASSQDRGRHQETQYF. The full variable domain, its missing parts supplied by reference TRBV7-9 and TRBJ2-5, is DTGVSQNPRHKITKRGQNVTFRCDPISEHNRLYWYRQTLGQGPEFLTYFQNEAQLEKSRLLSDRFSAERPKGSFSTLEIQRTEQGDSAMYLCASSQDRGRHQETQYFGPGTRLLVL.

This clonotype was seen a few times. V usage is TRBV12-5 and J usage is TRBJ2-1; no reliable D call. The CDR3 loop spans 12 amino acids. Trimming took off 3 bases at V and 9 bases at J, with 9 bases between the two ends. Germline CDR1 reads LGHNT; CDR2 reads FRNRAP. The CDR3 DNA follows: TGTGCTAGTGGTTTCCCCCATCGTGAGCAGTTCTTC. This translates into CASGFPHREQFF.

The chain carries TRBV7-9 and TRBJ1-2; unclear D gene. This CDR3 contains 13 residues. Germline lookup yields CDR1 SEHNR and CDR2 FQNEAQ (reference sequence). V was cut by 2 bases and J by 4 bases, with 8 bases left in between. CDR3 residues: CASSLPVGYGYTF. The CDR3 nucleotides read TGTGCCAGCAGCTTACCGGTCGGCTATGGCTACACCTTC.

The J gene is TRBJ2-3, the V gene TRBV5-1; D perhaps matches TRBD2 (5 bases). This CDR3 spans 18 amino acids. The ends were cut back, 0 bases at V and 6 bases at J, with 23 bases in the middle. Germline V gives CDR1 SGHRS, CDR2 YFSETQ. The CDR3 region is CASSLEPPDGPTTDTQYF. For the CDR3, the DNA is TGCGCCAGCAGCTTGGAGCCACCGGACGGCCCGACTACGGATACGCAGTATTTT.

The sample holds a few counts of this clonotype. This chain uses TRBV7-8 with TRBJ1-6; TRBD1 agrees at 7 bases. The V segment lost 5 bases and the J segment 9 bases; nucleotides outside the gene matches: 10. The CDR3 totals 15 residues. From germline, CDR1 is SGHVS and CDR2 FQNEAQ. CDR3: CASSPHRDSVSPLHF. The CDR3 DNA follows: TGTGCCAGCAGCCCCCATCGGGACAGTGTTTCACCCCTCCACTTT.

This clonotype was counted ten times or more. The CDR3 bases are TGTGCCAGCAGCTTTCAGGGGCAGAGCACTGAAGCTTTCTTT. This translates into CASSFQGQSTEAFF. V and J are TRBV7-9 and TRBJ1-1; the D gene is possibly TRBD1 (6 bases). CDR3 length equals 14 residues. Deletions cut 3 bases from V and 4 bases from J, with 12 bases between. The germline gives CDR1 SEHNR, CDR2 FQNEAQ (reference sequence).

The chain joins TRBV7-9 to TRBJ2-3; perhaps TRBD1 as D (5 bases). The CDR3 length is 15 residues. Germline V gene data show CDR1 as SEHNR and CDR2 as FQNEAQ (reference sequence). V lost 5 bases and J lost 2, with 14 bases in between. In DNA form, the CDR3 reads TGTGCCAGCAGCCCTTTAAGGGGCTCCACAGATACGCAGTATTTT. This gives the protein CASSPLRGSTDTQYF.

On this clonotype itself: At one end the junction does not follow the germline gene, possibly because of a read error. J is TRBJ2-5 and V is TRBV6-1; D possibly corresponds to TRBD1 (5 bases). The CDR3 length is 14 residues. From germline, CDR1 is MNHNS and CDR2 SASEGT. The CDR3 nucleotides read TGTGCCGGCAGTGAAGTAGCAGGGTTAGAGACCCAGTACTTC. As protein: CAGSEVAGLETQYF.

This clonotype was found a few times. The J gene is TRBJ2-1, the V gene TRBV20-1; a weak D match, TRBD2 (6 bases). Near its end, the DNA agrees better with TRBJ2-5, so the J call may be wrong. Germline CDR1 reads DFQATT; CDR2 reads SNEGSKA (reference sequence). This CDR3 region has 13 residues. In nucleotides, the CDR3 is TGCAGTGCAGAAGAGCGGGCTTTGGAGACCCAGTACTTC. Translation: CSAEERALETQYF.

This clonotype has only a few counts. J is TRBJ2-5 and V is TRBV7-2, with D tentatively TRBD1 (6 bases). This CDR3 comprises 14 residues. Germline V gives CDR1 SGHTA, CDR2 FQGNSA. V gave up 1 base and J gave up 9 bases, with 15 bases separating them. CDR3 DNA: TGTGCCAGCAGCTTAGGGACAGTCGGGAAGGCCCAGTACTTC. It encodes CASSLGTVGKAQYF.

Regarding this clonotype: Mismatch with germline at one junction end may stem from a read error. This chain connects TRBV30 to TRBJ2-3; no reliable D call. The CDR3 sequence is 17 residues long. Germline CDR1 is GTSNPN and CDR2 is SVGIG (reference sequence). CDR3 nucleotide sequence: TGCGCCTGGAGTGTTGGGCGGTCCTTTGACCCCACACATACGCAGTATTTT. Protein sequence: CAWSVGRSFDPTHTQYF.